Below, one T cell receptor (beta chain) is given with its context. What it binds is not known. This specimen belongs to a study of cytomegalovirus exposure and HLA in healthy donors. In the PCR, 60 Vbeta and 13 Jbeta primers were used. The repertoire was sequenced with immunoSEQ multiplex PCR; TCRdb's copy has only in-frame clones and lacks some. The table includes 150,000 to 200,000 clones, around 87% detected once. From germline, CDR1 is SGDLS and CDR2 YYNGEE. V was pared by 0 bases and J by 7 bases, with 16 bases between. This CDR3 has 16 amino acids. General observations from the study: The likely origin of a cluster of highly shared sequence variants was a sequencing artifact. In a later analysis, parvovirus B19, influenza, CMV and Epstein-Barr virus appeared linked to several top co-occurrence clusters. As was reported, the HLA-A and HLA-B alleles of most subjects were accurately predicted from TCR beta sequences. Being productive about 87% or about 30% of the time was typical of most TCR beta V segments in an earlier analysis.

This chain uses TRBV9 with TRBJ1-4; D remains unclear. This receptor was identified in a young woman in good health and CMV-seronegative. Specimen: PBMCs. The CDR3 sequence: CASSVDPQAGSEKLFF. CDR3 sequence (DNA): TGTGCCAGCAGCGTAGACCCACAAGCCGGGAGTGAAAAACTGTTTTTT.